This T cell receptor beta chain was captured by sequencing in a study of OX40 agonist ivuxolimab in advanced cancers. Study as a whole: The study treated patients with ivuxolimab, an agonistic anti-OX40 (CD134) antibody. Patients with hepatocellular carcinoma, melanoma, renal cell or head and neck cancer made up the dose-escalation patients.

As concerns this clone: Its specificity is not known.

Patients had blood sampled at baseline and again on cycle 4 day 1 and cycle 7 day 1. Findings of the study overall: Not determined was the antigen specificity of the expanded peripheral T cells.

The CDR3 contains 17 residues. Deletions cut 11 bases from V and 0 bases from J, with 23 bases between. The germline gives CDR1 MDHEN, CDR2 SYDVKM. Generated by immunoSEQ multiplex PCR, the TCRdb table keeps only in-frame clones and is missing some. The data contain fewer than 90,000 clones, around 87% of them singletons. The J gene is TRBJ1-5, the V gene TRBV28, with D maybe TRBD1 (6 bases). The sequencing here drew on CD4+ or CD8+ T cells sorted from blood, taken in a trial of the OX40 agonist ivuxolimab. This TCR derives from an adult with an advanced solid tumor such as melanoma, head and neck, liver or kidney cancer. The CDR3 bases are TGTGCCGCCTTCAGGGGCGGGGCAGGCTATAGCAATCAGCCCCAGCATTTT. This translates into CAAFRGGAGYSNQPQHF.